Below, one T cell receptor beta chain is given with its context. In the original analysis: Reference gene primers were amplified, and this amplification served to estimate nucleated cell counts. The repertoire was sequenced with immunoSEQ multiplex PCR; TCRdb's copy has only in-frame clones and lacks some. D and trimming were read from the DNA, whereas the V and J calls and clone size are those reported in that table. Counted here are around 56,000 clones, under 90% occurring once; the ten biggest clones make up 25% to 30%. V was shortened by 1 base and J by 5 bases, with 21 bases between the two germline ends. The CDR3 loop spans 17 amino acids. Germline V lookup: CDR1 SGDLS, CDR2 YYNGEE. The data stem from a study of blood T cell repertoires in COVID-19. Looking at the study overall: Some COVID-19 samples were acute and others convalescent; all came from the United States, Italy and Spain. PBMCs, B-cell-depleted T cells, or T cells provided the cDNA or gDNA that made up the material.

V and J are TRBV9 and TRBJ1-1; D is ambiguous. The TCR sequence derives from a woman of 80 years or more with active or convalescent COVID-19. Specimen: peripheral blood. The CDR3 DNA reads TGTGCCAGCAGCGTACGAGTCTCTCCAGAACGAGGGACTGAAGCTTTCTTT. Its translation is CASSVRVSPERGTEAFF.